This passage covers 7 T cell receptor beta chains from one sample sequenced in a study of molecular identifiers for immune sequencing clone quantification. TCRdb re-derived calls from the PCR reads in MiXCR, one entry per CDR3 protein. The repertoire holds around 320,000 distinct CDR3 sequences, with roughly 23% as singletons. Material for sequencing was naive CD8+ T cells from blood, with Jurkat cell RNA spiked in. Subset specified: FACS-sorted CD8+CD4-CCR7+CD45RA+ naive T cells. The source is a human donor in good health. Some libraries in this study had Jurkat cell RNA spiked in.

At least ten counts were recorded for this clonotype. The chain employs TRBV7-9 and TRBJ2-5; 7 nucleotides line up with TRBD1. V was pared by 0 bases and J by 3 bases, with 4 bases of the junction left unmatched. This CDR3 has 15 amino acids. CDR1 and CDR2 (germline): SEHNR, FQNEAQ (reference sequence). The CDR3 reads CASSLAPQGEETQYF. The CDR3 region has the DNA TGTGCCAGCAGCTTAGCACCGCAGGGGGAAGAGACCCAGTACTTC.

This clonotype was picked up many times. This chain uses TRBV28 with TRBJ2-5; unclear D gene. The V gene lost 1 base and the J gene lost 2 bases, with 11 bases spanning the gap. Per the germline V gene, CDR1 is MDHEN and CDR2 is SYDVKM. This CDR3 has 15 amino acids. The CDR3 sequence is CASSLYQDSQETQYF. CDR3 in DNA: TGTGCCAGCAGTTTATATCAGGATTCTCAAGAGACCCAGTACTTC.

In its sample, this clonotype was seen many times. The rearrangement joins TRBV4-1 to TRBJ2-1; D gene unclear. The CDR3 contains 13 residues. Germline-derived CDR1 and CDR2 are MGHRA and YSYEKL. The V gene lost 0 bases and the J gene lost 9 bases, with 9 bases spanning the gap. The CDR3 loop is CASSQDTVPEQFF. Written as DNA, the CDR3 is TGCGCCAGCAGCCAAGATACCGTTCCTGAGCAGTTCTTC.

This clonotype was counted between two and nine times. The chain uses TRBV27 and TRBJ1-5, with a tentative D call TRBD1 (5 bases). The germline CDR1 and CDR2 sequences are MNHEY and SMNVEV (reference sequence). The CDR3 totals 16 residues. The V end was cut by 0 bases, the J end by 5 bases, with 14 bases between. This CDR3 reads CASSLSGRAGHQPQHF. As DNA, the CDR3 is TGTGCCAGCAGTTTATCAGGCAGGGCGGGGCATCAGCCCCAGCATTTT.

This clonotype has more than one count but fewer than ten. This chain links TRBV3-1 with TRBJ2-3; 9 bases agree with TRBD1. The germline gives CDR1 LGHDT, CDR2 YNNKEL (reference sequence). The length of the CDR3 is 17 residues. J lost 2 bases, V lost 0 bases, and 6 bases had no gene match. The CDR3 sequence is CASSQDPGQGFTDTQYF. CDR3 sequence (DNA): TGTGCCAGCAGCCAAGATCCCGGACAGGGGTTCACAGATACGCAGTATTTT.

This clonotype occurred a few times. The rearrangement links TRBV10-3 to TRBJ1-1, with D maybe TRBD1 (6 bases). The CDR3 is 13 residues long. Looked up from germline, CDR1 is ENHRY and CDR2 is SYGVKD. With 2 bases removed from V and 7 bases from J, the gap between germline ends came to 11 bases. In nucleotides, the CDR3 is TGTGCCATCAGTGAGACAGGGATAGGTGAAGCTTTCTTT. Its protein is CAISETGIGEAFF.

Ten or more counts support this clonotype. The V and J genes are TRBV7-2 and TRBJ2-2; D not resolved. V dropped 5 bases and J dropped 2 bases, with 12 bases sitting between them. This CDR3 region has 15 residues. Germline assignment: CDR1 SGHTA and CDR2 FQGNSA. The CDR3 sequence: CASSRTDFNTGELFF. The CDR3 DNA reads as TGTGCCAGCAGCCGAACCGACTTCAACACCGGGGAGCTGTTTTTT.